This T cell receptor beta chain was sequenced during a study of CD8+CD57+ T cells in acquired aplastic anemia. The study's findings and limits: The CD8+ Simpson's diversity of patients and controls was not significantly different.

V lost 5 bases and J lost 6, with 13 bases in between. The CDR3 consists of 13 residues. CDR1 and CDR2 from the germline V gene are MNHEY and SVGEGT. In patients chosen for sequencing, flow cytometry had shown CD8+CD57+ cell expansion. By the time of blood sampling, patients had still received no therapy. Genomic DNA served as template for TCR beta VDJ and CDR3 profiling. TCRdb re-analysed the reads in MiXCR, keeping a single row per CDR3 protein. This sample has over 150,000 distinct CDR3 sequences; roughly half occur once, and the top ten carry 10% to 15%. Points on this clonotype: What it recognizes is unknown.

The sample taken for sequencing was sorted CD4+, CD8+, or CD8+CD57+ T cells (not recorded which) from PBMCs. This sequence joins TRBV6-2 or TRBV6-3 and TRBJ1-2, with D tentatively TRBD1 (5 bases). This TCR was recovered from a human donor with aplastic anemia. CDR3 region: CASSGGTADGYTF. As DNA, the CDR3 is TGTGCCAGCAGTGGAGGGACGGCCGATGGCTACACCTTC.